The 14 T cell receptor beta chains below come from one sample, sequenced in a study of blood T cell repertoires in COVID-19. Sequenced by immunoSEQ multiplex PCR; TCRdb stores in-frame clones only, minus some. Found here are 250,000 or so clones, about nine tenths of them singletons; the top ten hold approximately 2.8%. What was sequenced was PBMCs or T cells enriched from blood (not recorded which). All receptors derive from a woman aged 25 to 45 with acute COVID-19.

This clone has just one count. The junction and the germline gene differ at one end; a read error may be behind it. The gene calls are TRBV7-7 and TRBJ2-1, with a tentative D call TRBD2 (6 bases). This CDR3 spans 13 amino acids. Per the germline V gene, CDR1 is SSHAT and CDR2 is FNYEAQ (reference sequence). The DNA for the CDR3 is TGTGCTAGCAGCCCCTCGGTGGCGGGGGAGCAGTTCTTC. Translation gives CASSPSVAGEQFF.

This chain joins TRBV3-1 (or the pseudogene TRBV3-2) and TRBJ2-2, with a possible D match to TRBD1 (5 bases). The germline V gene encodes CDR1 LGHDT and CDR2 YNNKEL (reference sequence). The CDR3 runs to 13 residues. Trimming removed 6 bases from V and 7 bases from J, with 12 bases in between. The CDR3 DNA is TGTGCCAGCAGTTGGGGTCAGGGCGGGGAGCTGTTTTTT. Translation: CASSWGQGGELFF.

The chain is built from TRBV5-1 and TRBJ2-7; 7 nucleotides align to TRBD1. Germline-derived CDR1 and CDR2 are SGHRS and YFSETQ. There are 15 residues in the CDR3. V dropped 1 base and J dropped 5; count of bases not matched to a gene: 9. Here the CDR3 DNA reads TGCGCCAGCAGCTTGCGACAGGGTGTCATCCACGAGCAGTACTTC. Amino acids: CASSLRQGVIHEQYF.

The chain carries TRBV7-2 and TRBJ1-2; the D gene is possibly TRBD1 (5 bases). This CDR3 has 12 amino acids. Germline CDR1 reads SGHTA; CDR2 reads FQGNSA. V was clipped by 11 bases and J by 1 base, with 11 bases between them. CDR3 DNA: TGTGCCGCCTCTGACAGTAACTATGGCTACACCTTC. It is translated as CAASDSNYGYTF.

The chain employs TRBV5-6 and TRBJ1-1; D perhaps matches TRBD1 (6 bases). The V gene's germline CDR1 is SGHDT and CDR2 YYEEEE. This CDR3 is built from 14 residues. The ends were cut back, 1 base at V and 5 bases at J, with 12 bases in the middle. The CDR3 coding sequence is TGTGCCAGCAGCTTGTGGGGGCGCGATACTGAAGCTTTCTTT. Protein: CASSLWGRDTEAFF.

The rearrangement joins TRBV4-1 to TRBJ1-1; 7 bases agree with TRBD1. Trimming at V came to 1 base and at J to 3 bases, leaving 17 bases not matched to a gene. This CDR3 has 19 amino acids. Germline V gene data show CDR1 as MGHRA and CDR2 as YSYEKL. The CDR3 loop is CASSQVPRTGWNPHTEAFF. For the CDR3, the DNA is TGCGCCAGCAGCCAAGTTCCCCGGACAGGATGGAACCCACACACTGAAGCTTTCTTT.

In DNA form, the CDR3 reads TGTGCCAGCAGTTACAACGACAGGGTAGAGGGCTACACCTTC. Encoded protein: CASSYNDRVEGYTF. V usage is TRBV6-5 and J usage is TRBJ1-2, with 7 bases matching TRBD1. Per germline, CDR1 MNHEY and CDR2 SVGAGI. The CDR3 sequence is 14 residues long. V was pared by 2 bases and J by 8 bases, with 8 bases of the junction left unmatched.

CDR3: CAISVQVTGELFF. The CDR3 nucleotides read TGTGCCATCAGTGTACAGGTCACCGGGGAGCTGTTTTTT. The chain links TRBV10-3 to TRBJ2-2, with a weak D call TRBD1 (5 bases). Trimming cost V 4 bases and J 4 bases, with 7 bases left between them. This CDR3 spans 13 amino acids. The V gene's germline CDR1 is ENHRY and CDR2 SYGVKD.

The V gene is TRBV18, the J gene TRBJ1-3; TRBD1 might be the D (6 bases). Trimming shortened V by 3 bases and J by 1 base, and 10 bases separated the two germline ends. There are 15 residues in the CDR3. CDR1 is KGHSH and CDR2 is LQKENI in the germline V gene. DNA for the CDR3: TGTGCCAGCTCACCCCAGGGGCAGTCTGGAAACACCATATATTTT. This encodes CASSPQGQSGNTIYF.

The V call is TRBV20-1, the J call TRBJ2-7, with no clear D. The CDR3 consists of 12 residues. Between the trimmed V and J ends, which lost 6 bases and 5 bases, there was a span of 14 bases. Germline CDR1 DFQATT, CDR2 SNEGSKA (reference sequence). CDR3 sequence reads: CSASLTRNEQYF. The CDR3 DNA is TGCAGTGCGAGTCTGACAAGGAACGAGCAGTACTTC.

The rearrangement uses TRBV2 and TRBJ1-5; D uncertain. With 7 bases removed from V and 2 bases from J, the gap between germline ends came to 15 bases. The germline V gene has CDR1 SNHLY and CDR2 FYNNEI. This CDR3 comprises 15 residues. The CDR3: CASTPAGEGNQPQHF. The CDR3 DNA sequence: TGTGCCAGCACCCCCGCCGGGGAAGGCAATCAGCCCCAGCATTTT.

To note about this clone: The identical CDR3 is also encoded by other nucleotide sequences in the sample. The chain's CDR3 is CASSRTGATNEKLFF. The CDR3 nucleotides are TGTGCCAGCAGTCGCACAGGAGCAACTAATGAAAAACTGTTTTTT. This chain links TRBV6-5 with TRBJ1-4, with D perhaps TRBD1 (5 bases). CDR1 and CDR2 (germline): MNHEY, SVGAGI. The V end lost 5 bases, the J end lost 0 bases, and 10 bases lay between the germline ends. This CDR3 is built from 15 residues.

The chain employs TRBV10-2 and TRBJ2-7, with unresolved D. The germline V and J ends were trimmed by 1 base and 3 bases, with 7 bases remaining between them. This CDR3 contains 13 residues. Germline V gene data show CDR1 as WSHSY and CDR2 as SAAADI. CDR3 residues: CASSEFRSYEQYF. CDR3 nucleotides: TGCGCCAGCAGTGAGTTTCGCAGCTACGAGCAGTACTTC.

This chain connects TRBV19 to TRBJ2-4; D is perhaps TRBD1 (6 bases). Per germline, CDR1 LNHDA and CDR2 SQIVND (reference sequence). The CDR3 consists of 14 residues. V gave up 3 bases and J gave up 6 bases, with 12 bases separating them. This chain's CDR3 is CASSIAGEINIQYF. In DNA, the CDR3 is TGTGCCAGTAGTATTGCAGGGGAGATAAACATTCAGTACTTC.